The clone carrying this T cell receptor (beta chain) was observed many times. Its cognate antigen is unknown. Regarding time point: sample taken at primary tumor resection. The input material, whole RNA from tumor, nontumor lung or frozen PBMC, was sequenced unsorted. Donation came from 70 or so patients with untreated early-stage non-small cell lung cancer. The presence of a unique molecular identifier marked each TCR cDNA molecule. TCRdb called the 5' RACE reads again in MiXCR, with one record for every CDR3 protein. The sample includes 30,000 to 50,000 distinct CDR3 sequences, under 7% seen only once; the top ten take about 9.9%. Trimming removed 6 bases from V and 0 bases from J, with 15 bases in between. Per the germline V gene, CDR1 is SGDLS and CDR2 is YYNGEE. The CDR3 extends over 15 amino acids. This record belongs to a study of spatial heterogeneity in lung cancer. Across the study: For the average unique TCR and UMI combination, more than 9.5 occurrences appeared in raw reads.

Regarding the study as a whole: Ubiquitous, expanded tumor-derived TCRs were more frequently observed in blood at resection than at follow-up.

The specimen was PBMCs, collected at surgery. The TCR was taken from a male donor with early-stage non-small cell lung cancer. This rearrangement joins TRBV9 to TRBJ1-1; D ambiguous. CDR3 coding DNA: TGTGCCAGCACTCAGCCCCTGGCCGTGAACACTGAAGCTTTCTTT. Its translation: CASTQPLAVNTEAFF.